This T cell receptor (beta chain) is drawn from a study of CD8 T cells in Susac syndrome. Random hexamers were used to reverse transcribe roughly 0.45 to 1 ug of RNA. It was immunoSEQ multiplex PCR that amplified TCR beta CDR3 across 54 Vbeta and 13 Jbeta. TCRdb processed the immunoSEQ multiplex PCR reads anew with MiXCR; each CDR3 protein has one entry. This table holds more than 100,000 distinct CDR3 sequences, 90% to 95% found once. The T cells that were sequenced for TCR beta were CD8+ and CD4+ cells from blood. The CD8+ and CD4+ T cells were isolated magnetically using a negative isolation approach, whereas the TEMRA cells were enriched by FACS. Input material: CD4+ T cells from PBMCs. The TCR originated in a human donor in good health.

The chain's CDR3 is CSVTGNTEAFF. DNA of the CDR3: TGCAGCGTTACGGGGAACACTGAAGCTTTCTTT. The genes are TRBV29-1 and TRBJ1-1; D ambiguous. CDR1 is SQVTM and CDR2 is ANQGSEA in the germline V gene. The CDR3 loop spans 11 amino acids. V lost 5 bases to trimming and J lost 1 base, with 5 bases between them.